This TCR beta chain was sequenced in a study of shared clonotypes between healthy human individuals. The study separated CD4+ cells into CD45RA+ naive and CD45RA-negative memory subsets. This CDR3 comprises 15 residues. In germline, CDR1 is KGHSH, CDR2 LQKENI. Trimming took off 6 bases at V and 3 bases at J, with 17 bases between the two ends. Clones were read by immunoSEQ multiplex PCR, and TCRdb kept only the in-frame ones, dropping some. The table records about 1 million clones, around 76% of them present only once. The clonotype comes from a man between 18 and 35 years old in good health. This chain uses TRBV18 with TRBJ1-1; no clear D. The sequencing sample was made of memory CD4+ T cells sorted from blood. The subset was: CD45RA-negative fraction. Here the CDR3 reads CASSLGSSADTEAFF. The CDR3 DNA follows: TGTGCCAGCTCCCTAGGATCATCTGCGGACACTGAAGCTTTCTTT.